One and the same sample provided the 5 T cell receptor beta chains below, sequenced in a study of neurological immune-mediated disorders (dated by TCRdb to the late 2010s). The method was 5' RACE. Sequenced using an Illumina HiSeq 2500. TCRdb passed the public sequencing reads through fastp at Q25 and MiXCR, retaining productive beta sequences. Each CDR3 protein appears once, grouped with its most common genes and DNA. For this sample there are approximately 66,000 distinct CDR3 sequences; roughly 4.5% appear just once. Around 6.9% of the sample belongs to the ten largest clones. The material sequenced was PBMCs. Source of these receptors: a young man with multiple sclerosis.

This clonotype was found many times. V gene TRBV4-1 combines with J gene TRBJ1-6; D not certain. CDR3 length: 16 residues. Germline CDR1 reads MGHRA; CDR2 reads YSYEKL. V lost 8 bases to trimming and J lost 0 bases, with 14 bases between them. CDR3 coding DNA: TGCGCCAGCCAGCGACGGGTGAGCTCCTATAATTCACCCCTCCACTTT. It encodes CASQRRVSSYNSPLHF.

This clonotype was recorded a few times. CDR3 in DNA: TGTGCCAGCAGCCCGCCGGGCTCTGGGGCCAACGTCCTGACTTTC. Protein product: CASSPPGSGANVLTF. The genes are TRBV7-6 and TRBJ2-6; D is uncertain. CDR1 is SGHVS and CDR2 is FNYEAQ in the germline V gene. Trimming pared 5 bases from V and 0 bases from J, leaving 8 bases between. This CDR3 has 15 amino acids.

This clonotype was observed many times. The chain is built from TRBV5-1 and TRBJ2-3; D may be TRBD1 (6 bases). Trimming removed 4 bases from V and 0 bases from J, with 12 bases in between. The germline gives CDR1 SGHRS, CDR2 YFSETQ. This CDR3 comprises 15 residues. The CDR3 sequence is CASSPGTPSTDTQYF. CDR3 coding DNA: TGCGCCAGCAGCCCAGGGACACCTAGCACAGATACGCAGTATTTT.

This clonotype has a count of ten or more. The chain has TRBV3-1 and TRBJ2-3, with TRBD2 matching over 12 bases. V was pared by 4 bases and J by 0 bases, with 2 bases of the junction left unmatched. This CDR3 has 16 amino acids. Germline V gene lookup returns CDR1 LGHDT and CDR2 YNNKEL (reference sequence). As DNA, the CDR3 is TGTGCCAGCAGCCTTGGACTAGCGGGGAGCACAGATACGCAGTATTTT. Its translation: CASSLGLAGSTDTQYF.

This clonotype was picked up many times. The CDR3 DNA is TGTGCCAGCAGTTTACCCGACGGAAGCAATCAGCCCCAGCATTTT. It encodes CASSLPDGSNQPQHF. The rearrangement uses TRBV12-3 or TRBV12-4 and TRBJ1-5; D call uncertain. V shed 2 bases and J shed 1 base, with 9 bases lying between them. The CDR3 extends over 15 amino acids.